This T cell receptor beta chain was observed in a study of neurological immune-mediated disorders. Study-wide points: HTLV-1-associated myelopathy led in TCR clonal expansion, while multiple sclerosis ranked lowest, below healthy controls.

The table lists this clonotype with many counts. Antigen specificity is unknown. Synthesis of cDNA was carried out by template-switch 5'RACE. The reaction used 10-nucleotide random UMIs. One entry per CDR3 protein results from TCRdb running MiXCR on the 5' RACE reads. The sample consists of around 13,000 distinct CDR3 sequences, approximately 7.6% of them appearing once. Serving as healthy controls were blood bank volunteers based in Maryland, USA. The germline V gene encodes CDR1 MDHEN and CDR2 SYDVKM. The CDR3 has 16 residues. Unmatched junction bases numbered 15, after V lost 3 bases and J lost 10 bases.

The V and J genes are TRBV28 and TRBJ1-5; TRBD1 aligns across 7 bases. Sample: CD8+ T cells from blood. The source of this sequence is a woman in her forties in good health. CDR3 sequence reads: CASSFIVGQEDIPQHF. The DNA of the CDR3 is TGTGCCAGCAGTTTTATAGTCGGACAGGAGGATATACCCCAGCATTTT.